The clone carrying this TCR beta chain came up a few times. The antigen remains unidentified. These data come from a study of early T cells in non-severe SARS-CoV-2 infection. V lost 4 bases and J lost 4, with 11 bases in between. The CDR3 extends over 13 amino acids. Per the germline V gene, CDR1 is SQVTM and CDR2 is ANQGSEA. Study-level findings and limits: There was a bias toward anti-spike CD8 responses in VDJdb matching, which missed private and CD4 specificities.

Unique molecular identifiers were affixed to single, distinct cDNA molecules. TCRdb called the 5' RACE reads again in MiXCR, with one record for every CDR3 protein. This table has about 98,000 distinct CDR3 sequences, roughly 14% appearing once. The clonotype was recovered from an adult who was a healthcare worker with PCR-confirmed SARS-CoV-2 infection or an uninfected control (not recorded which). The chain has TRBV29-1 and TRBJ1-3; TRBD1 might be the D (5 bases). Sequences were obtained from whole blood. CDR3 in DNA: TGCAGCGTTGGGTCAGGGTCCGGAAACACCATATATTTT. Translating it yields CSVGSGSGNTIYF.